Listed here are 8 T cell receptor beta chains from one sample, sequenced in a study of shared clonotypes between healthy human individuals. Terminally differentiated effector memory CD45RA+ cells were excluded from the naive CD8 cells, which were CD45RO-negative and positively selected for CCR7. Sequencing used immunoSEQ multiplex PCR; TCRdb keeps in-frame clones, though not all of them. The repertoire consists of approximately 650,000 clones, with about 95% occurring once and the leading ten covering less than 0.13%. Sequencing was performed on naive CD8+ T cells sorted from blood. The origin of the receptors is a woman aged 30 to 39 in good health.

The rearrangement joins TRBV2 to TRBJ2-7; 11 bases map to TRBD2. Germline CDR1 is SNHLY and CDR2 is FYNNEI. With 8 bases clipped from V and 0 bases from J, the junction kept 15 bases outside the gene matches. The CDR3 consists of 18 residues. CDR3 sequence: CASQNRLAGMRSSYEQYF. CDR3 bases: TGTGCCAGCCAAAATCGACTAGCGGGGATGAGGAGCTCCTACGAGCAGTACTTC.

V usage is TRBV7-9 and J usage is TRBJ2-5, with D unresolved. This CDR3 region has 14 residues. Germline loops: CDR1 SEHNR, CDR2 FQNEAQ (reference sequence). Deletions cut 5 bases from V and 1 base from J, with 11 bases between. CDR3 in DNA: TGTGCCAGCAGCCAAAGTGGAGCCCAAGAGACCCAGTACTTC. Translated, it gives CASSQSGAQETQYF. Variable domain in full (rest from reference TRBV7-9 and TRBJ2-5): DTGVSQNPRHKITKRGQNVTFRCDPISEHNRLYWYRQTLGQGPEFLTYFQNEAQLEKSRLLSDRFSAERPKGSFSTLEIQRTEQGDSAMYLCASSQSGAQETQYFGPGTRLLVL.

The chain carries TRBV5-1 and TRBJ2-1; no firm D call. This CDR3 contains 13 residues. The germline CDR1 and CDR2 sequences are SGHRS and YFSETQ. V was cut by 4 bases and J by 5 bases, with 10 bases left in between. As DNA, the CDR3 is TGCGCCAGCAGCCCCAAAAGGGACAATGAGCAGTTCTTC. Translated: CASSPKRDNEQFF.

The J gene is TRBJ2-1, the V gene TRBV19; D unresolved. V was shortened by 5 bases and J by 8 bases, with 10 bases between the two germline ends. This CDR3 comprises 12 residues. From germline, CDR1 is LNHDA and CDR2 SQIVND (reference sequence). The chain's CDR3 is CASSQIGYEQFF. CDR3 sequence (DNA): TGTGCCAGTAGTCAGATAGGCTATGAGCAGTTCTTC. The full variable domain, with the rest looked up from reference TRBV19 and TRBJ2-1, is DGGITQSPKYLFRKEGQNVTLSCEQNLNHDAMYWYRQDPGQGLRLIYYSQIVNDFQKGDIAEGYSVSREKKESFPLTVTSAQKNPTAFYLCASSQIGYEQFFGPGTRLTVL.

The chain links TRBV27 to TRBJ2-2, with D tentatively TRBD1 or TRBD2 (6 bases each). Trimming cost V 4 bases and J 6 bases, with 12 bases left between them. CDR3 size: 14 residues. CDR1 and CDR2 (germline): MNHEY, SMNVEV (reference sequence). The CDR3 reads CASSYVGGSGELFF. CDR3 DNA: TGTGCCAGCAGTTACGTCGGGGGCTCCGGGGAGCTGTTTTTT.

The chain combines TRBV12-5 with TRBJ1-1; D gene ambiguous. CDR1 and CDR2 (germline): LGHNT, FRNRAP. This CDR3 is built from 13 residues. V lost 3 bases, J lost 5 bases, and 10 bases lay in between. In DNA form, the CDR3 reads TGTGCTAGTGGTTTTGGGGTTAGAACTGAAGCTTTCTTT. Amino acids: CASGFGVRTEAFF.

This clone was seen only once. The CDR3 spells CASSLENGRAYEQYF. For the CDR3, the DNA is TGTGCCAGCAGCTTAGAAAACGGGAGGGCCTACGAGCAGTACTTC. The J gene is TRBJ2-7, the V gene TRBV7-9; 8 nucleotides match TRBD2. CDR3 length: 15 residues. Unmatched junction bases numbered 4, after V lost 1 base and J lost 2 bases. Germline CDR1 and CDR2: SEHNR and FQNEAQ (reference sequence).

CDR3 sequence: CASSTQDGEELSYEQYF. In DNA, the CDR3 is TGTGCCAGCAGCACCCAGGACGGCGAAGAGTTATCCTACGAGCAGTACTTC. The V call is TRBV4-2, the J call TRBJ2-7; D gene uncertain. The CDR3 spans 17 residues. Germline V gives CDR1 LGHNA, CDR2 YNFKEQ. Trimming took off 5 bases at V and 1 base at J, with 21 bases between the two ends.